This TCR beta chain originates from a study of identical twins. General study results and limits: For cord blood, abundant beta clonotypes had fewer insertions, unlike memory repertoires, which showed none.

Each CDR3 protein is one row after TCRdb ran MiXCR on the 5' RACE reads. The sample carries about 390,000 distinct CDR3 sequences, 7% to 9.5% recorded once. This clonotype was picked up a small number of times. Antigen specificity is unknown. The germline CDR1 and CDR2 sequences are SNHLY and FYNNEI. V gave up 1 base and J gave up 4 bases, with 12 bases separating them. This CDR3 comprises 15 residues. The sequence was collected from a woman aged 45-59 years in good health. Sequencing was carried out using naive T cells sorted from blood. V gene TRBV2 combines with J gene TRBJ2-3, with D possibly matching TRBD2 (6 bases). CDR3 DNA: TGTGCCAGCAGTGAAGTTTTCGGGGGACCAGATACGCAGTATTTT. Translated, it gives CASSEVFGGPDTQYF.